These T cell receptor beta chains were read from a single sample in a study of T cell changes during pregnancy in multiple sclerosis. Using immunoSEQ multiplex PCR, the repertoire was profiled, and TCRdb retains in-frame clones only, with some absent. The sample lists more than 80,000 clones; about 95% were seen once. The sequencing used peripheral blood, collected in the second trimester of pregnancy. The receptors here all came from a female donor with multiple sclerosis, enrolled in a pregnancy study. The CDR3 runs from the conserved cysteine through the conserved F or W. D genes are given only for firm matches. The size of a clone is reported for some rows only, either as once, few or many, or as a class for expanded clones.

v_call: TRBV4-1; clone_size: .; d_call: TRBD2; j_call: TRBJ2-2; cdr3_nt: TGCGCCAGCAGCCAAGTTGGACTAGCATCCGGGGAGCTGTTTTTT; cdr3_aa: CASSQVGLASGELFF
v_call: TRBV19; clone_size: .; d_call: .; j_call: TRBJ1-5; cdr3_nt: TGTGCCAGTAGTATTATCCCTCCTTTAGAGCAGCCCCAGCATTTT; cdr3_aa: CASSIIPPLEQPQHF
v_call: TRBV15; clone_size: .; d_call: .; j_call: TRBJ2-3; cdr3_nt: TGTGCCACCAGCAGCCCGAGCGGAAGCACAGATACGCAGTATTTT; cdr3_aa: CATSSPSGSTDTQYF
v_call: TRBV27; clone_size: .; d_call: .; j_call: TRBJ1-5; cdr3_nt: TGTGCCAGCAGTTTAAGTAGGACAGCCTCTCCGCATTTT; cdr3_aa: CASSLSRTASPHF
v_call: TRBV5-5; clone_size: .; d_call: .; j_call: TRBJ1-5; cdr3_nt: TGTGCCAGCAGCCAACAAAGCGGGGGGCCGGGGAGCAATCAGCCCCAGCATTTT; cdr3_aa: CASSQQSGGPGSNQPQHF
v_call: TRBV7-6; clone_size: .; d_call: TRBD2; j_call: TRBJ2-3; cdr3_nt: TGTGCCAGCAGCTTGCAAGGCGGGAGTGTTAATACGCAGTATTTT; cdr3_aa: CASSLQGGSVNTQYF
v_call: TRBV30; clone_size: .; d_call: TRBD2; j_call: TRBJ2-2; cdr3_nt: TGTGCCTGGACCGACAGGACTAGCGGGTCCCGTCTCCGCGGGGAGCTGTTTTTT; cdr3_aa: CAWTDRTSGSRLRGELFF
v_call: TRBV9; clone_size: .; d_call: .; j_call: TRBJ2-5; cdr3_nt: TGTGCCAGCAGCGTTCAAGGTGGGGGGGAGACCCAGTACTTC; cdr3_aa: CASSVQGGGETQYF
v_call: TRBV2; clone_size: few; d_call: .; j_call: TRBJ1-2; cdr3_nt: TGTGCCAGCAGTGAAACAGGACCCTATGGCTACACCTTC; cdr3_aa: CASSETGPYGYTF
v_call: TRBV6-1; clone_size: .; d_call: TRBD2; j_call: TRBJ2-1; cdr3_nt: TGTGCCAGCAGTGAAGCCGGGGGGACCACCTTTCGGAATGAGCAGTTCTTC; cdr3_aa: CASSEAGGTTFRNEQFF
v_call: TRBV4-2; clone_size: .; d_call: TRBD2; j_call: TRBJ2-7; cdr3_nt: TGTGCCAGCAGCCCGGAGCGGGGATACTACGAGCAGTACTTC; cdr3_aa: CASSPERGYYEQYF
v_call: TRBV5-5; clone_size: .; d_call: TRBD2; j_call: TRBJ2-1; cdr3_nt: TGTGCCAGCAGCAGGGGCGTCTCTAGCGGAGGTTACAATGAGCAGTTCTTC; cdr3_aa: CASSRGVSSGGYNEQFF
v_call: TRBV7-2; clone_size: .; d_call: .; j_call: TRBJ2-2; cdr3_nt: TGTGCCAGCAGCCGCACTCCGGGGAACACCGGGGAGCTGTTTTTT; cdr3_aa: CASSRTPGNTGELFF
v_call: TRBV5-5; clone_size: .; d_call: TRBD1; j_call: TRBJ1-5; cdr3_nt: TGTGCCAGCAGCCTGGGACAGGGGGTCAATCAGCCCCAGCATTTT; cdr3_aa: CASSLGQGVNQPQHF
v_call: TRBV27; clone_size: once; d_call: TRBD2; j_call: TRBJ2-7; cdr3_nt: TGTGCCAGCGCAGCGGGAAGTGGAGTCTACGAGCAGTACTTC; cdr3_aa: CASAAGSGVYEQYF
v_call: TRBV11-2; clone_size: .; d_call: .; j_call: TRBJ2-2; cdr3_nt: TGTGCCAGCAGCCCTCAGGGATCCGGGGAGCTGTTTTTT; cdr3_aa: CASSPQGSGELFF
v_call: TRBV7-9; clone_size: .; d_call: TRBD1; j_call: TRBJ1-1; cdr3_nt: TGTGCCGGACGACAGGGGGGCGACACTGAAGCTTTCTTT; cdr3_aa: CAGRQGGDTEAFF
v_call: TRBV5-1; clone_size: .; d_call: .; j_call: TRBJ1-4; cdr3_nt: TGCGCCAGCAGCCCTCTCGGACAGACTAATGAAAAACTGTTTTTT; cdr3_aa: CASSPLGQTNEKLFF
v_call: TRBV25-1; clone_size: .; d_call: TRBD1; j_call: TRBJ2-1; cdr3_nt: TGTGCCAGCAGTCACGACCGGACAGGGGAAGGGAATGAGCAGTTCTTC; cdr3_aa: CASSHDRTGEGNEQFF
v_call: TRBV4-2; clone_size: .; d_call: TRBD2; j_call: TRBJ2-7; cdr3_nt: TGTGCCAGCAGCCAAGATATACGGGGGGTCGAGCAGTACTTC; cdr3_aa: CASSQDIRGVEQYF
v_call: TRBV5-8; clone_size: once; d_call: TRBD1; j_call: TRBJ1-1; cdr3_nt: TGTGCCAGCAGCCCTCGGACAGGGGGCGGTTGGGACACTGAAGCTTTCTTT; cdr3_aa: CASSPRTGGGWDTEAFF
v_call: TRBV23-1; clone_size: .; d_call: TRBD1; j_call: TRBJ1-1; cdr3_nt: TGCGCCAGCAGCCAATTTTCTGGGGACAGGTTGGAAGGAACTGAAGCTTTCTTT; cdr3_aa: CASSQFSGDRLEGTEAFF
v_call: TRBV9; clone_size: .; d_call: TRBD1; j_call: TRBJ2-7; cdr3_nt: TGTGCCAGCAGCGTGGGGCGGGGGACAGGGATCCACGAGCAGTACTTC; cdr3_aa: CASSVGRGTGIHEQYF
v_call: TRBV5-4; clone_size: .; d_call: .; j_call: TRBJ1-1; cdr3_nt: TGTGCCAGCAGCTCAAAGAACACTGAAGCTTTCTTT; cdr3_aa: CASSSKNTEAFF
v_call: TRBV6-1; clone_size: .; d_call: TRBD1; j_call: TRBJ1-1; cdr3_nt: TGTGCCAGCAGTGAAGCGCTTGGGACAGGGAACACTGAAGCTTTCTTT; cdr3_aa: CASSEALGTGNTEAFF